Each of the 32 T cell receptor beta chains below was sequenced from the same sample in a study of control samples from healthy donors and cancer patients. Generated by immunoSEQ multiplex PCR, the TCRdb table keeps only in-frame clones and is missing some. The table has 120,000 to 150,000 clones, about 91% seen once. Sequenced input: blood. These receptors were taken from a man aged 25 to 40 in good health.

The genes are TRBV7-9 and TRBJ1-2, with D perhaps matching TRBD1 (6 bases). With 5 bases removed from V and 7 bases from J, the gap between germline ends came to 17 bases. Germline lookup yields CDR1 SEHNR and CDR2 FQNEAQ (reference sequence). This CDR3 comprises 14 residues. In DNA, the CDR3 is TGTGCCAGCAGCGTCTACAGGGCTCCCTCTGGCTACACCTTC. This codes for CASSVYRAPSGYTF.

This clone was picked up a small number of times. This chain links TRBV5-1 with TRBJ1-3, with TRBD1 matching 10 bases. Trimming cost V 5 bases and J 1 base; bases outside gene matches: 3. This CDR3 has 15 residues. Germline V gene data show CDR1 as SGHRS and CDR2 as YFSETQ. The DNA for the CDR3 is TGCGCCAGCAGGGTGGGACAGGGGTCTGGAAACACCATATATTTT. This gives the protein CASRVGQGSGNTIYF.

This chain joins TRBV30 and TRBJ1-2, with 7 bases that match TRBD1. The germline V gene encodes CDR1 GTSNPN and CDR2 SVGIG (reference sequence). The CDR3 consists of 16 residues. J was trimmed by 0 bases and V by 0 bases; bases with no gene match: 7. CDR3 region: CAWSVPGTVANYGYTF. For the CDR3, the DNA is TGTGCCTGGAGTGTACCCGGGACAGTAGCTAACTATGGCTACACCTTC.

The genes are TRBV6-5 and TRBJ1-3, with no clear D. Germline V lookup: CDR1 MNHEY, CDR2 SVGAGI. Trimming removed 10 bases from V and 4 bases from J, with 8 bases in between. The CDR3 is 11 residues long. The CDR3 reads CATERGNTIYF. The DNA of the CDR3 is TGTGCCACCGAGAGGGGAAACACCATATATTTT.

V usage is TRBV5-5 and J usage is TRBJ1-3, with TRBD1 matching over 7 bases. CDR3 length: 15 amino acids. V gave up 0 bases and J gave up 4 bases; unmatched junction bases: 4. Germline V lookup: CDR1 SGHKS, CDR2 YYEKEE (reference sequence). CDR3 protein: CASSLGQGRGNTIYF. CDR3 nucleotides: TGTGCCAGCAGCTTGGGACAGGGCAGAGGAAACACCATATATTTT.

V is TRBV9 and J is TRBJ1-6; the D gene is possibly TRBD1 (5 bases). The CDR3 is made up of 16 amino acids. The V gene's germline CDR1 is SGDLS and CDR2 YYNGEE. The V and J ends lost 0 bases and 8 bases respectively, with 15 bases between them. Here the CDR3 reads CASSVDGRALDSPLHF. The CDR3 nucleotides are TGTGCCAGCAGCGTAGATGGCAGGGCGCTGGATTCACCCCTCCACTTT. Supplemented by reference TRBV9 and TRBJ1-6, the full variable domain reads DSGVTQTPKHLITATGQRVTLRCSPRSGDLSVYWYQQSLDQGLQFLIQYYNGEERAKGNILERFSAQQFPDLHSELNLSSLELGDSALYFCASSVDGRALDSPLHFGNGTRLTVT.

The rearrangement uses TRBV25-1 and TRBJ1-1; D is possibly TRBD1 (5 bases). Deletions cut 6 bases from V and 1 base from J, with 9 bases between. Germline CDR1 reads MGHDK; CDR2 reads SYGVNS. This CDR3 comprises 13 residues. The CDR3 DNA follows: TGTGCCAGCAGAGCGGGGGAGAACACTGAAGCTTTCTTT. Translating it yields CASRAGENTEAFF.

The chain links TRBV7-9 to TRBJ1-1; D gene uncertain. CDR1 is SEHNR, CDR2 FQNEAQ, per germline (reference sequence). The V and J ends lost 5 bases and 7 bases respectively, with 11 bases between them. This CDR3 is built from 12 residues. The CDR3 DNA follows: TGTGCCAGCAGCCTGACCGGGATTGAAGCTTTCTTT. It specifies CASSLTGIEAFF.

The genes are TRBV7-9 and TRBJ1-6; 8 bases match TRBD1. The CDR3 contains 17 residues. The germline CDR1 and CDR2 sequences are SEHNR and FQNEAQ (reference sequence). V lost 4 bases and J lost 5; bases outside the gene matches: 10. The CDR3 DNA is TGTGCCAGCAGCTATAAAGTTGGACAGGGCGATAATTCACCCCTCCACTTT. This encodes CASSYKVGQGDNSPLHF.

The V and J genes are TRBV5-1 and TRBJ2-7; perhaps D is TRBD1 or TRBD2 (5 bases each). V was shortened by 0 bases and J by 7 bases, with 11 bases between the two germline ends. This CDR3 has 13 residues. CDR1 and CDR2 (germline): SGHRS, YFSETQ. CDR3 nucleotide sequence: TGCGCCAGCAGCTTGGCCGAAGGGGAGGAGCAGTACTTC. It translates to CASSLAEGEEQYF.

The V gene is TRBV7-3, the J gene TRBJ2-2; 8 nucleotides align to TRBD2. J gave up 5 bases and V 1 base, and 3 bases lay outside the gene matches. The CDR3 sequence is 15 residues long. Germline values: CDR1 SGHTA, CDR2 FQGTGA. CDR3 region: CASSLSSGVTGELFF. CDR3 nucleotides: TGTGCCAGCAGCTTAAGTAGCGGGGTTACCGGGGAGCTGTTTTTT.

J is TRBJ1-1 and V is TRBV9; no reliable D call. This CDR3 region has 13 residues. V lost 0 bases and J lost 3, with 6 bases in between. The germline V gene has CDR1 SGDLS and CDR2 YYNGEE. The CDR3 nucleotides are TGTGCCAGCAGCGTAGAAGGGTACACTGAAGCTTTCTTT. This sequence encodes CASSVEGYTEAFF. The whole variable domain, filled in from reference TRBV9 and TRBJ1-1, reads DSGVTQTPKHLITATGQRVTLRCSPRSGDLSVYWYQQSLDQGLQFLIQYYNGEERAKGNILERFSAQQFPDLHSELNLSSLELGDSALYFCASSVEGYTEAFFGQGTRLTVV.

This chain uses TRBV24-1 with TRBJ2-3; TRBD2 matches 12 bases. V shed 3 bases and J 4 bases; nucleotides not matched to a gene: 7. The CDR3 consists of 17 residues. The germline gives CDR1 KGHDR, CDR2 SFDVKD. The CDR3 DNA reads as TGTGCCACCAGTGATCCCCTAGCGGGGGGGCTGGCAGATACGCAGTATTTT. Encoded protein: CATSDPLAGGLADTQYF.

The chain joins TRBV6-5 to TRBJ1-2; D is uncertain. Germline assignment: CDR1 MNHEY and CDR2 SVGAGI. V lost 4 bases to trimming and J lost 2 bases, with 8 bases between them. CDR3 length equals 13 residues. The DNA of the CDR3 is TGTGCCAGCAGTTTGGACGGGAACTATGGCTACACCTTC. This gives the protein CASSLDGNYGYTF.

The rearrangement links TRBV18 to TRBJ1-3; no firm D call. Germline CDR1 reads KGHSH; CDR2 reads LQKENI. The V end lost 1 base, the J end lost 0 bases, and 7 bases lay between the germline ends. The CDR3 has 15 residues. The chain's CDR3 is CASSPLPDSGNTIYF. For the CDR3, the DNA is TGTGCCAGCTCACCACTCCCGGACTCTGGAAACACCATATATTTT. Full variable domain (rest looked up from reference TRBV18 and TRBJ1-3): NAGVMQNPRHLVRRRGQEARLRCSPMKGHSHVYWYRQLPEEGLKFMVYLQKENIIDESGMPKERFSAEFPKEGPSILRIQQVVRGDSAAYFCASSPLPDSGNTIYFGEGSWLTVV.

This chain links TRBV19 with TRBJ1-3, with 9 bases identical to TRBD1. The CDR3 has 18 residues. Germline CDR1 LNHDA, CDR2 SQIVND (reference sequence). Trimming removed 8 bases from V and 4 bases from J; junction bases left unmatched: 18. This CDR3 reads CASPSMFNRGPVGNTIYF. CDR3 in DNA: TGTGCCAGTCCTAGTATGTTCAACAGGGGGCCCGTGGGAAACACCATATATTTT.

The chain combines TRBV5-1 with TRBJ1-1; possible D gene TRBD1, 5 bases. The CDR3 spans 16 residues. The germline V gene has CDR1 SGHRS and CDR2 YFSETQ. With 0 bases removed from V and 0 bases from J, the gap between germline ends came to 12 bases. CDR3 nucleotide sequence: TGCGCCAGCAGCTTGGCCCTGGGACGGTTGAACACTGAAGCTTTCTTT. It specifies CASSLALGRLNTEAFF.

This clone is a singleton in its sample. The rearrangement joins TRBV11-2 to TRBJ1-2; D remains ambiguous. The germline CDR1 and CDR2 sequences are SGHAT and FQNNGV. CDR3 length equals 14 residues. Trimming removed 1 base from V and 2 bases from J, with 8 bases in between. CDR3 region: CASSLGSFNYGYTF. The CDR3 nucleotides read TGTGCCAGCAGCTTAGGATCATTCAACTATGGCTACACCTTC.

CDR3 bases: TGTGCCAGCACCACCGGGACTCCATACAATGAGCAGTTCTTC. Protein: CASTTGTPYNEQFF. V and J are TRBV7-9 and TRBJ2-1; D is possibly TRBD2 (6 bases). The germline CDR1 and CDR2 sequences are SEHNR and FQNEAQ (reference sequence). The CDR3 has 14 residues. The V end was cut by 7 bases, the J end by 4 bases, with 14 bases between.

The chain joins TRBV21-1 to TRBJ2-1; the table's D call, TRBD1, was not checked against the DNA. TRBV21-1 is a pseudogene locus. This CDR3 region has 15 residues. DNA of the CDR3: TGTGCCAGCAGCAAGCACCGGGACAGGGCTCATGAGCAGTTCTTC. This encodes CASSKHRDRAHEQFF.

The chain is built from TRBV2 and TRBJ1-4; 9 bases are a match to TRBD1. Germline V gene sequence: CDR1 SNHLY, CDR2 FYNNEI. The CDR3 totals 15 residues. V dropped 7 bases and J dropped 8; count of bases not matched to a gene: 11. CDR3 amino acids: CASIRTGQGGEKLFF. CDR3 DNA: TGTGCCAGCATACGAACGGGACAGGGTGGGGAAAAACTGTTTTTT.

The chain combines TRBV29-1 with TRBJ1-2; TRBD1 might be the D (5 bases). Between the trimmed V and J ends, which lost 5 bases and 5 bases, there was a span of 15 bases. In germline, CDR1 is SQVTM, CDR2 ANQGSEA. CDR3 length equals 13 residues. The CDR3 sequence: CSVPSTREYGYTF. CDR3 sequence (DNA): TGCAGCGTTCCCTCAACCAGGGAATATGGCTACACCTTC.

CDR3 protein: CASSQSLSRASYNEQFF. The CDR3 nucleotides read TGCGCCAGCAGTCAATCGTTAAGCAGGGCCTCCTACAATGAGCAGTTCTTC. The chain has TRBV23-1 and TRBJ2-1, with D tentatively TRBD1 (5 bases). TRBV23-1 is filed as an ORF, its function uncertain. V was clipped by 0 bases and J by 0 bases, with 12 bases between them. The CDR3 runs to 17 residues.

The rearrangement links TRBV27 to TRBJ1-2; D remains unclear. V lost 4 bases and J lost 8, with 20 bases in between. The CDR3 contains 15 residues. The germline gives CDR1 MNHEY, CDR2 SMNVEV (reference sequence). CDR3 sequence: CASSSDRLGLSGYTF. In DNA form, the CDR3 reads TGTGCCAGCAGTTCCGACCGGCTCGGGCTTAGCGGCTACACCTTC.

J is TRBJ2-3 and V is TRBV25-1; tentatively, D is TRBD2 (7 bases). Germline-derived CDR1 and CDR2 are MGHDK and SYGVNS. This CDR3 is 15 amino acids long. Deletions cut 2 bases from V and 4 bases from J, with 13 bases between. The chain's CDR3 is CASSEDRGAADTQYF. The CDR3 DNA follows: TGTGCCAGCAGTGAAGATCGGGGGGCAGCAGATACGCAGTATTTT.

This clone was detected only once. The V gene is TRBV14, the J gene TRBJ1-4; D is perhaps TRBD1 (6 bases). Germline-derived CDR1 and CDR2 are SGHDN and FVKESK. Between the trimmed V and J ends, which lost 1 base and 8 bases, there was a span of 14 bases. CDR3 length: 15 amino acids. The CDR3 DNA sequence: TGTGCCAGCAGCCAAGCGGGGGCACGGGAAGAAAAACTGTTTTTT. The encoded protein is CASSQAGAREEKLFF. The whole variable domain, remainder taken from reference TRBV14 and TRBJ1-4, is EAGVTQFPSHSVIEKGQTVTLRCDPISGHDNLYWYRRVMGKEIKFLLHFVKESKQDESGMPNNRFLAERTGGTYSTLKVQPAELEDSGVYFCASSQAGAREEKLFFGSGTQLSVL.

The chain recombines TRBV11-3 with TRBJ2-2, with a possible D match to TRBD2 (6 bases). The CDR3 is 16 amino acids. V gave up 3 bases and J gave up 0 bases, with 11 bases separating them. Germline loops: CDR1 SGHNT, CDR2 YENEEA. CDR3 nucleotide sequence: TGTGCCAGCAGCTTTCTTGGCGGGACGAACACCGGGGAGCTGTTTTTT. Protein: CASSFLGGTNTGELFF.

The gene calls are TRBV28 and TRBJ2-7; D perhaps matches TRBD1 (6 bases). Trimming removed 7 bases at V and 2 bases at J, with 21 bases between. The CDR3 totals 16 residues. Germline V lookup: CDR1 MDHEN, CDR2 SYDVKM. Written as DNA, the CDR3 is TGTGCCAGCATTAATATGAGGGGGTCCGATACCTACGAGCAGTACTTC. It encodes CASINMRGSDTYEQYF.

This clone has more than one count but fewer than ten. This chain links TRBV19 with TRBJ1-5; the match to TRBD1 covers 7 bases. The ends lost 7 bases at V and 7 bases at J; junction bases unmatched: 13. This CDR3 is built from 15 residues. From germline, CDR1 is LNHDA and CDR2 SQIVND (reference sequence). CDR3 protein: CASTRTGAVGQPQHF. In DNA, the CDR3 is TGTGCCAGTACTCGGACAGGCGCCGTGGGGCAGCCCCAGCATTTT.

The chain combines TRBV24-1 with TRBJ2-3; 8 bases map to TRBD1. The V segment lost 3 bases and the J segment 4 bases; nucleotides outside the gene matches: 5. The CDR3 has 15 residues. CDR1 is KGHDR and CDR2 is SFDVKD in the germline V gene. This chain's CDR3 is CATSDVGQVADTQYF. For the CDR3, the DNA is TGTGCCACCAGTGATGTGGGACAGGTGGCAGATACGCAGTATTTT.

This sequence joins TRBV10-2 and TRBJ2-1, with D unresolved. V lost 6 bases, J lost 6 bases, and 3 bases lay in between. The CDR3 runs 10 residues. Germline-derived CDR1 and CDR2 are WSHSY and SAAADI. The chain's CDR3 is CASSFNEQFF. CDR3 in DNA: TGCGCCAGCAGCTTCAATGAGCAGTTCTTC.

This rearrangement joins TRBV10-2 to TRBJ1-5, with 9 bases that match TRBD1. The CDR3 is made up of 16 amino acids. With 0 bases clipped from V and 5 bases from J, the junction kept 5 bases outside the gene matches. Looked up from germline, CDR1 is WSHSY and CDR2 is SAAADI. The CDR3 here is CASSESRGQGDQPQHF. CDR3 sequence (DNA): TGCGCCAGCAGTGAGTCAAGGGGACAGGGCGATCAGCCCCAGCATTTT.